This T cell receptor (beta chain) is drawn from a study of blood T cell repertoires in COVID-19. Only in-frame clones appear in the TCRdb table, and some are missing; sequencing was by immunoSEQ multiplex PCR. Of approximately 50,000 clones in the sample, 65% to 85% were seen once. The sequenced material came from peripheral blood. The TCR was taken from a man older than 75 with COVID-19, enrolled during active disease.

CDR3: CASSFRQGNEKLFF. Here the CDR3 DNA reads TGTGCCAGCAGCTTCCGACAGGGCAATGAAAAACTGTTTTTT. The chain is built from TRBV3-1 (or the pseudogene TRBV3-2) and TRBJ1-4; 7 positions match TRBD1. Germline-derived CDR1 and CDR2 are LGHDT and YNNKEL (reference sequence). The V segment lost 5 bases and the J segment 5 bases; nucleotides outside the gene matches: 5. The CDR3 sequence is 14 residues long.